These 29 T cell receptor beta chains originate from one sample sequenced in a study of shared clonotypes between healthy human individuals. Data came from immunoSEQ multiplex PCR; TCRdb stores just in-frame clones and leaves some out. The table records 750,000 to 1,000,000 clones, 80% to 95% of them present only once. CD45RO-negative, CCR7-positively selected cells formed the naive CD8 fraction, excluding terminally differentiated effector memory CD45RA+ cells. Sequenced material: naive CD8+ T cells sorted from blood. These TCRs come from a man aged 25 to 45 in good health.

This clone appeared a single time. The chain couples TRBV18 to TRBJ2-1, with 9 bases aligning to TRBD2. The CDR3 contains 16 residues. CDR1 is KGHSH and CDR2 is LQKENI in the germline V gene. The V gene end was trimmed by 0 bases and the J gene end by 5 bases; junction bases not matched to a gene: 5. CDR3 loop: CASSPPTSGGDNEQFF. Here the CDR3 DNA reads TGTGCCAGCTCACCACCGACTAGCGGCGGGGACAATGAGCAGTTCTTC.

The chain carries TRBV5-1 and TRBJ1-1; D remains ambiguous. Trimming removed 4 bases at V and 7 bases at J, with 8 bases between. CDR3 length equals 11 residues. CDR1 and CDR2 from the germline V gene are SGHRS and YFSETQ. In DNA, the CDR3 is TGCGCCAGCAGCGACGACGGTGAAGCTTTCTTT. It translates to CASSDDGEAFF.

The chain couples TRBV6-1 to TRBJ2-7; TRBD2 matches 8 bases. The V gene's germline CDR1 is MNHNS and CDR2 SASEGT. The CDR3 length is 22 residues. Trimming at V came to 2 bases and at J to 2 bases, leaving 26 bases not matched to a gene. CDR3 nucleotide sequence: TGTGCCAGCAGTGAAACGGGAGCGGGGTCCCTCCTTCTAGCGGGCGAGACCTACGAGCAGTACTTC. It encodes CASSETGAGSLLLAGETYEQYF.

J is TRBJ2-6 and V is TRBV30; D is possibly TRBD1 or TRBD2 (6 bases each). The germline V and J ends were trimmed by 4 bases and 2 bases, with 9 bases remaining between them. The CDR3 totals 14 residues. Germline CDR1 GTSNPN, CDR2 SVGIG (reference sequence). The CDR3 DNA sequence: TGTGCCTGGAACGGGGGCGCTGGGGCCAACGTCCTGACTTTC. It specifies CAWNGGAGANVLTF.

The genes are TRBV21-1 and TRBJ1-3; the table names TRBD1, a call not compared with the DNA. TRBV21-1 is assigned pseudogene status. The CDR3 length is 17 residues. CDR3 residues: CASSKGTGDLSGNTIYF. The DNA for the CDR3 is TGTGCCAGCAGCAAAGGGACAGGGGATTTGAGTGGAAACACCATATATTTT.

The CDR3 DNA follows: TGCAGTGCTGCTAGCGGTGAGCAGTTCTTC. It is translated as CSAASGEQFF. V usage is TRBV20-1 and J usage is TRBJ2-1; 7 bases match TRBD2. Germline CDR1 and CDR2: DFQATT and SNEGSKA (reference sequence). The V gene end was trimmed by 5 bases and the J gene end by 9 bases; junction bases not matched to a gene: 1. The CDR3 is 10 residues long.

In its sample, this clone was seen a few times. The rearrangement uses TRBV7-2 and TRBJ1-2, with D unclear. Germline lookup yields CDR1 SGHTA and CDR2 FQGNSA. The V gene lost 4 bases and the J gene lost 1 base, with 4 bases spanning the gap. The CDR3 is 12 amino acids. In nucleotides, the CDR3 is TGTGCCAGCAGCTCGTATAACTATGGCTACACCTTC. Amino acids: CASSSYNYGYTF.

The genes are TRBV27 and TRBJ1-5; TRBD1 is a possible D gene (5 bases). This CDR3 spans 14 amino acids. Germline V gene data show CDR1 as MNHEY and CDR2 as SMNVEV (reference sequence). Trimming left V 5 bases short and J 4 bases short, with 12 bases between. CDR3 coding DNA: TGTGCCAGCAGTACCCAGGGAGGGAATCAGCCCCAGCATTTT. Its protein product is CASSTQGGNQPQHF.

For the CDR3, the DNA is TGTGCCAGCAGTACCACAGGGGCCCTCTCCTACGAGCAGTACTTC. Its translation: CASSTTGALSYEQYF. V is TRBV6-1 and J is TRBJ2-7, with 7 bases lining up with TRBD1. Trimming took 5 bases from V and 0 from J; bases not matched to a gene: 7. The CDR3 covers 15 residues. CDR1 and CDR2 from the germline V gene are MNHNS and SASEGT.

V and J are TRBV28 and TRBJ1-1, with D maybe TRBD1 (5 bases). Trimming shortened V by 7 bases and J by 3 bases, and 24 bases separated the two germline ends. The length of the CDR3 is 17 residues. The germline CDR1 and CDR2 sequences are MDHEN and SYDVKM. CDR3 bases: TGTGCCAGCACCCACAGCCCCAGGGCGGGGACGGACACTGAAGCTTTCTTT. Its translation is CASTHSPRAGTDTEAFF.

The gene calls are TRBV7-6 and TRBJ2-7; 7 bases line up with TRBD1. The CDR3 is 14 residues long. V trimming: 6 bases; J trimming: 2 bases; junction bases outside the gene matches: 7. Germline-derived CDR1 and CDR2 are SGHVS and FNYEAQ. The chain's CDR3 is CASRFGQDPYEQYF. The CDR3 DNA reads TGTGCCAGCAGGTTTGGACAGGACCCCTACGAGCAGTACTTC.

The gene calls are TRBV6-1 and TRBJ2-2, with D perhaps matching TRBD1 (5 bases). V dropped 4 bases and J dropped 7 bases, with 13 bases sitting between them. Looked up from germline, CDR1 is MNHNS and CDR2 is SASEGT. This CDR3 comprises 14 residues. CDR3 sequence: CASSVAGQGGELFF. DNA for the CDR3: TGTGCCAGCAGTGTAGCAGGGCAGGGCGGGGAGCTGTTTTTT.

The chain couples TRBV7-9 to TRBJ2-4; no definite D call. Germline V gene data show CDR1 as SEHNR and CDR2 as FQNEAQ (reference sequence). The CDR3 is 17 residues long. The ends were cut back, 1 base at V and 0 bases at J, with 13 bases in the middle. As DNA, the CDR3 is TGTGCCAGCAGCTTAGGTACAGAAGGGATAGCCAAAAACATTCAGTACTTC. It is translated as CASSLGTEGIAKNIQYF.

Note on this clone: This specimen includes other DNA sequences encoding the same CDR3. The chain is built from TRBV7-8 and TRBJ2-1; D is unresolved. V shed 1 base and J shed 4 bases, with 2 bases lying between them. From germline, CDR1 is SGHVS and CDR2 FQNEAQ. The CDR3 consists of 12 residues. For the CDR3, the DNA is TGTGCCAGCAGCTTAGGGTACAATGAGCAGTTCTTC. Translating gives CASSLGYNEQFF.

A remark on this clone: This sample includes further DNA sequences coding for the same CDR3. This chain connects TRBV4-3 to TRBJ2-3; the match to TRBD1 covers 8 bases. The CDR3 covers 17 residues. V lost 0 bases and J lost 0; bases outside the gene matches: 5. Germline CDR1 is LGHNA and CDR2 is YSLEER. This chain's CDR3 is CASSQDWAGGSTDTQYF. CDR3 bases: TGCGCCAGCAGCCAAGATTGGGCAGGGGGCAGCACAGATACGCAGTATTTT.

This clone appeared a few times. V is TRBV19 and J is TRBJ1-1; D not certain. The V end was cut by 3 bases, the J end by 5 bases, with 7 bases between. The CDR3 is 12 residues long. Germline-derived CDR1 and CDR2 are LNHDA and SQIVND (reference sequence). CDR3: CASSISWTEAFF. DNA of the CDR3: TGTGCCAGTAGTATCTCCTGGACTGAAGCTTTCTTT.

The chain joins TRBV5-1 to TRBJ2-1, with a tentative D call TRBD1 (5 bases). Germline CDR1 is SGHRS and CDR2 is YFSETQ. Between the trimmed V and J ends, which lost 0 bases and 6 bases, there was a span of 10 bases. The CDR3 has 14 residues. The DNA of the CDR3 is TGCGCCAGCAGCTTGGTCGCAGGGTCCAATGAGCAGTTCTTC. This encodes CASSLVAGSNEQFF.

This clone showed up just once. This rearrangement joins TRBV18 to TRBJ1-5; D unresolved. Trimming stripped 3 bases from V and 5 bases from J, with 11 bases between. CDR1 and CDR2 (germline): KGHSH, LQKENI. The CDR3 loop spans 14 amino acids. The CDR3 loop reads CASSPEQSHQPQHF. CDR3 coding DNA: TGTGCCAGCTCACCCGAACAGAGCCATCAGCCCCAGCATTTT.

The chain is built from TRBV7-2 and TRBJ2-7; D remains unclear. V dropped 2 bases and J dropped 6 bases, with 14 bases sitting between them. Germline loops: CDR1 SGHTA, CDR2 FQGNSA. This CDR3 spans 14 amino acids. CDR3 DNA sequence: TGTGCCAGCAGCTTACTCGGCGGTCCTTTCGAGCAGTACTTC. This gives the protein CASSLLGGPFEQYF.

The rearrangement joins TRBV10-1 to TRBJ2-7; 9 bases are shared with TRBD1. The CDR3 consists of 14 residues. Germline CDR1 is WNHNN and CDR2 is SYGVQD (reference sequence). The trim removed 3 bases at V and 3 bases at J, leaving 3 bases unmatched. In DNA form, the CDR3 reads TGCGCCAGCAGTGAAAGGACAGGGGACTACGAGCAGTACTTC. This sequence encodes CASSERTGDYEQYF.

Concerning this clone: Other DNA sequences in this sample translate to the same CDR3. The gene calls are TRBV4-2 and TRBJ2-2, with D unresolved. The germline V and J ends were trimmed by 1 base and 1 base, with 4 bases remaining between them. The CDR3 loop spans 14 amino acids. The germline gives CDR1 LGHNA, CDR2 YNFKEQ. The CDR3 region is CASSQGLNTGELFF. CDR3 coding DNA: TGTGCCAGCAGCCAAGGGCTGAACACCGGGGAGCTGTTTTTT.

CDR3 amino acids: CASSLATGGVDTQYF. CDR3 sequence (DNA): TGTGCCAGCAGCTTAGCCACAGGGGGCGTCGATACGCAGTATTTT. This chain connects TRBV7-9 to TRBJ2-3; the match to TRBD1 covers 9 bases. This CDR3 is 15 amino acids long. The germline V gene encodes CDR1 SEHNR and CDR2 FQNEAQ (reference sequence). V lost 0 bases to trimming and J lost 6 bases; unmatched junction nucleotides: 4. Based on the CDR3 plus reference TRBV7-9 and TRBJ2-3, the full variable domain is DTGVSQNPRHKITKRGQNVTFRCDPISEHNRLYWYRQTLGQGPEFLTYFQNEAQLEKSRLLSDRFSAERPKGSFSTLEIQRTEQGDSAMYLCASSLATGGVDTQYFGPGTRLTVL.

The gene calls are TRBV5-1 and TRBJ2-1; TRBD2 might be the D (5 bases). Germline V lookup: CDR1 SGHRS, CDR2 YFSETQ. V lost 5 bases, J lost 8 bases, and 8 bases lay in between. The CDR3 consists of 11 residues. CDR3 nucleotide sequence: TGCGCCAGCAGGTCCGGGGATGAGCAGTTCTTC. Translation: CASRSGDEQFF.

This chain uses TRBV15 with TRBJ2-3; D remains ambiguous. Germline V CDR1 and CDR2: LNHNV, YYDKDF (reference sequence). V was clipped by 5 bases and J by 6 bases, with 12 bases between them. CDR3 size: 13 residues. The CDR3 bases are TGTGCCACCAGCGATTATAGAACTGATACGCAGTATTTT. Its protein product is CATSDYRTDTQYF.

The CDR3 nucleotides are TGTGCCAGCAGCGTAGGACTAGCGGGGATTATCGCGAACACCGGGGAGCTGTTTTTT. Amino acid sequence: CASSVGLAGIIANTGELFF. The chain couples TRBV9 to TRBJ2-2; 11 nucleotides align to TRBD2. The trim removed 0 bases at V and 0 bases at J, leaving 7 bases unmatched. The CDR3 covers 19 residues. Germline CDR1 reads SGDLS; CDR2 reads YYNGEE.

The rearrangement joins TRBV7-2 to TRBJ2-3; TRBD2 agrees at 9 bases. CDR3 length: 18 amino acids. V lost 5 bases and J lost 1; bases outside the gene matches: 13. The germline gives CDR1 SGHTA, CDR2 FQGNSA. The CDR3: CASSPVRLAGEGTDTQYF. The CDR3 nucleotides read TGTGCCAGCAGCCCCGTTAGGTTAGCGGGAGAGGGCACAGATACGCAGTATTTT.

This clone is a singleton in its sample. The chain couples TRBV29-1 to TRBJ2-1; D perhaps matches TRBD2 (6 bases). The CDR3 length is 13 residues. The germline V and J ends were trimmed by 0 bases and 3 bases, with 6 bases remaining between them. Germline assignment: CDR1 SQVTM and CDR2 ANQGSEA. This CDR3 reads CSVEEGLYNEQFF. The CDR3 nucleotides read TGCAGCGTTGAAGAGGGACTCTACAATGAGCAGTTCTTC.

The chain couples TRBV27 to TRBJ2-2, with 7 nucleotides matching TRBD2. Germline V lookup: CDR1 MNHEY, CDR2 SMNVEV (reference sequence). This CDR3 is built from 15 residues. The ends lost 1 base at V and 5 bases at J; junction bases unmatched: 4. CDR3 sequence: CASSLLRERTGELFF. As DNA, the CDR3 is TGTGCCAGCAGTTTATTGCGGGAGCGAACCGGGGAGCTGTTTTTT.

The V call is TRBV10-3, the J call TRBJ1-5; D is uncertain. The germline V gene encodes CDR1 ENHRY and CDR2 SYGVKD. The CDR3 length is 13 residues. V gave up 8 bases and J gave up 5 bases, with 13 bases separating them. CDR3 in DNA: TGTGCCATCCTTGGACTCCCGCATCAGCCCCAGCATTTT. The encoded protein is CAILGLPHQPQHF.